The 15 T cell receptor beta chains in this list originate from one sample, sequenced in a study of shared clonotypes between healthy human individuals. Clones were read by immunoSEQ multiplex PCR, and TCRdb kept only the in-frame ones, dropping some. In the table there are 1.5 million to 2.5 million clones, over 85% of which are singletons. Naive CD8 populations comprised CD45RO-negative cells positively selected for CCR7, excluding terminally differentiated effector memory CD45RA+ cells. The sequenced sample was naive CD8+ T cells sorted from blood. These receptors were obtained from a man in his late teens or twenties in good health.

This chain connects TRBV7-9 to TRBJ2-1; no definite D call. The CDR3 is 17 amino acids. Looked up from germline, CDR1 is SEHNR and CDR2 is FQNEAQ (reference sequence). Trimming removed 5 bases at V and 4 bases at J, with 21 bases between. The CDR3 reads CASSRSLKGPFYNEQFF. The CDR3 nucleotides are TGTGCCAGCAGCCGTAGTCTGAAAGGGCCCTTTTACAATGAGCAGTTCTTC.

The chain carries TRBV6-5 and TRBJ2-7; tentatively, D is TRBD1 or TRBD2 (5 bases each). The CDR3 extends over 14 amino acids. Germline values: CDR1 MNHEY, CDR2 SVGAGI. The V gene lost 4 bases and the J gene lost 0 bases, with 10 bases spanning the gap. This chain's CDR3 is CASSSSGTSYEQYF. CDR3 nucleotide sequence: TGTGCCAGCAGTTCCTCCGGGACCTCCTACGAGCAGTACTTC.

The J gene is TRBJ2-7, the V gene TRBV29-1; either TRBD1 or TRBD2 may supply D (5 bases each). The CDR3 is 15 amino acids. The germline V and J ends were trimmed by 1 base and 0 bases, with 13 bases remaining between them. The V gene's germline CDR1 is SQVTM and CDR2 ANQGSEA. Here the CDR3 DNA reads TGCAGCGTTGAAGTTACGCGAGGGGCCTCCTACGAGCAGTACTTC. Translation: CSVEVTRGASYEQYF.

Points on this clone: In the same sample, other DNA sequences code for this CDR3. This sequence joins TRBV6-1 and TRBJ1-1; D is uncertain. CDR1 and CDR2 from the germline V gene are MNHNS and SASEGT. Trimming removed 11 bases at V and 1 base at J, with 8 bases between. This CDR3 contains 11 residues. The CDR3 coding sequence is TGTGCCTCCACAGAGAACACTGAAGCTTTCTTT. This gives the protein CASTENTEAFF.

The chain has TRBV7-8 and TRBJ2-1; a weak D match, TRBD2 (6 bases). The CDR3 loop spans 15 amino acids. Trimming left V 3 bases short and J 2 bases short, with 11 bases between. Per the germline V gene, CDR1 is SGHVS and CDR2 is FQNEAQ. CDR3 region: CASSFGGGAYNEQFF. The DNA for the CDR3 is TGTGCCAGCAGCTTTGGGGGAGGAGCCTACAATGAGCAGTTCTTC.

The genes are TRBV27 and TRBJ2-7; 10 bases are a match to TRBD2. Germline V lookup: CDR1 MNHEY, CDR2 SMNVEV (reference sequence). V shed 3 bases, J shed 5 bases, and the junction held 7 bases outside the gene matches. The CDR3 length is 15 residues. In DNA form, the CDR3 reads TGTGCCAGCAGTTTGGGGACTAGCGCTGCCCACGAGCAGTACTTC. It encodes CASSLGTSAAHEQYF.

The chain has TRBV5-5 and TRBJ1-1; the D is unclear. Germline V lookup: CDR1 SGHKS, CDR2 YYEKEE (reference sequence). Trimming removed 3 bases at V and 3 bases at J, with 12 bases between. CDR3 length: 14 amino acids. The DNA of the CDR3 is TGTGCCAGCAGCTCGGATTCGGGGTACACTGAAGCTTTCTTT. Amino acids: CASSSDSGYTEAFF. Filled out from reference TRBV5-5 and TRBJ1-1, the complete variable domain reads DAGVTQSPTHLIKTRGQQVTLRCSPISGHKSVSWYQQVLGQGPQFIFQYYEKEERGRGNFPDRFSARQFPNYSSELNVNALLLGDSALYLCASSSDSGYTEAFFGQGTRLTVV.

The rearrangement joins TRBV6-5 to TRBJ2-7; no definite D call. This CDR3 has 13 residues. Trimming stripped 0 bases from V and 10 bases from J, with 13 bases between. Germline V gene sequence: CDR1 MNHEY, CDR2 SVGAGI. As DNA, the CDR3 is TGTGCCAGCAGTTACTCAAGCCTAAACCTACAGTACTTC. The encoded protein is CASSYSSLNLQYF.

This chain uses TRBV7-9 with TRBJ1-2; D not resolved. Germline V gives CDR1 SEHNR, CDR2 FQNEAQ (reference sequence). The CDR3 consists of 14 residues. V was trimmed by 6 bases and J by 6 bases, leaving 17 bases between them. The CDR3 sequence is CASSPGNNYHGYTF. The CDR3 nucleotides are TGTGCCAGCAGTCCGGGAAACAACTATCATGGCTACACCTTC. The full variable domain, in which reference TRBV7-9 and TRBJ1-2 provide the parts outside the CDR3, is DTGVSQNPRHKITKRGQNVTFRCDPISEHNRLYWYRQTLGQGPEFLTYFQNEAQLEKSRLLSDRFSAERPKGSFSTLEIQRTEQGDSAMYLCASSPGNNYHGYTFGSGTRLTVV.

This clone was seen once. The CDR3 DNA is TGTGCCAGCAGCTTACCTCGACTAGCGGACAATGAGCAGTTCTTC. This codes for CASSLPRLADNEQFF. This sequence joins TRBV7-9 and TRBJ2-1, with 9 nucleotides matching TRBD2. The V and J ends lost 2 bases and 5 bases, in that order; junction bases with no gene match: 4. The germline V gene has CDR1 SEHNR and CDR2 FQNEAQ (reference sequence). This CDR3 is built from 15 residues. Looking up the rest from reference TRBV7-9 and TRBJ2-1 gives the full variable domain: DTGVSQNPRHKITKRGQNVTFRCDPISEHNRLYWYRQTLGQGPEFLTYFQNEAQLEKSRLLSDRFSAERPKGSFSTLEIQRTEQGDSAMYLCASSLPRLADNEQFFGPGTRLTVL.

The CDR3 sequence is CASSLSGRTNTEAFF. The CDR3 DNA is TGTGCCAGCAGTTTATCTGGCAGGACGAACACTGAAGCTTTCTTT. The gene calls are TRBV28 and TRBJ1-1, with D uncertain. Per germline, CDR1 MDHEN and CDR2 SYDVKM. The length of the CDR3 is 15 residues. V lost 1 base to trimming and J lost 1 base, with 10 bases between them.

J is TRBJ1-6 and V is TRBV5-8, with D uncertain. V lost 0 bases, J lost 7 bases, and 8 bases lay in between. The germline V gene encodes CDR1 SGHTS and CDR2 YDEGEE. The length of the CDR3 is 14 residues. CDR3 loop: CASSLVGYNSPLHF. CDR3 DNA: TGTGCCAGCAGCTTGGTCGGGTACAATTCACCCCTCCACTTT.

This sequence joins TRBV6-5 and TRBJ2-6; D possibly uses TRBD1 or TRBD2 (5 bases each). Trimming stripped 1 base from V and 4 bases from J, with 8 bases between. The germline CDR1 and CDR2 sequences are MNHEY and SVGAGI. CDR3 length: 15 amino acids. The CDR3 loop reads CASSYWDAGANVLTF. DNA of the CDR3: TGTGCCAGCAGTTACTGGGACGCCGGGGCCAACGTCCTGACTTTC.

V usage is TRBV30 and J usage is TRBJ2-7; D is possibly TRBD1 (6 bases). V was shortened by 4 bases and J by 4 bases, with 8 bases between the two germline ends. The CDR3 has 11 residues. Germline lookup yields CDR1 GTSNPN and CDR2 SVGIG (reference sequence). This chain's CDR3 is CAWTGVYEQYF. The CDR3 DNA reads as TGTGCCTGGACAGGGGTTTACGAGCAGTACTTC.

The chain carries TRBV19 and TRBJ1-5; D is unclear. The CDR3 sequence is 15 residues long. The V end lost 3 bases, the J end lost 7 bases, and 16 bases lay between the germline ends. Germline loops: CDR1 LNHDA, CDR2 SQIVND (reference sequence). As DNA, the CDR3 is TGTGCCAGTAGTATTGGCACAGCTGAATGGCAGCCCCAGCATTTT. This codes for CASSIGTAEWQPQHF.